This T cell receptor (beta chain) was identified in a study of T-cell reconstitution after alpha-beta-depleted transplantation in children. A library of TCRbeta sequences, prepared with unique molecular identifiers, was generated. TCRdb recomputed calls from the PCR reads with MiXCR, one row per CDR3 protein. The sample has more than 150,000 distinct CDR3 sequences, about 14% seen once. In the case of this clonotype: A much larger clone is a single base away; this may be a read error.

This CDR3 region has 13 residues. Germline V gene sequence: CDR1 DFQATT, CDR2 SNEGSKA (reference sequence). The chain recombines TRBV20-1 with TRBJ1-5; 7 bases line up with TRBD1. The input for sequencing was PBMCs from the stem cell graft donor, taken from the stem cell graft. The source of this sequence is a human donor who donated a stem cell graft to a child with acute lymphoblastic leukemia. The CDR3 region has the DNA TGCAGTGCTAACAGGGGTGAGAATCAGCCCCACCATTTT. Protein product: CSANRGENQPHHF.